These T cell receptor beta chains were read from a single sample in a study of cytomegalovirus exposure and HLA in healthy donors. Assay used: immunoSEQ multiplex PCR; TCRdb lists only in-frame clones, some missing. This sample has some 240,000 clones, with approximately 82% found just once. The specimen was PBMCs. The origin of the receptors is a male donor in good health and CMV-seronegative. Both conserved end residues are part of each CDR3. The D gene is left open where the match is weak. Size is stated for part of the rows, as once, few or many counts, or as a class when the clone is expanded.

d_call: TRBD2
v_call: TRBV4-2
j_call: TRBJ2-3
clone_size: few
cdr3_nt: TGTGCCAGCAGCCAAGATGGCGGGAGCGGGGGTAGCACAGATACGCAGTATTTT
cdr3_aa: CASSQDGGSGGSTDTQYF

d_call: TRBD1
v_call: TRBV19
j_call: TRBJ2-5
clone_size: .
cdr3_nt: TGTGCCAGTAGTATTGGACAGGCATGGGGGACCCAGTACTTC
cdr3_aa: CASSIGQAWGTQYF

d_call: TRBD1
v_call: TRBV5-8
j_call: TRBJ1-2
clone_size: .
cdr3_nt: TGTGCCAGCAGCTTGGCCGTGACAGGGGCTGACTATGGCTACACCTTC
cdr3_aa: CASSLAVTGADYGYTF

d_call: .
v_call: TRBV5-5
j_call: TRBJ1-1
clone_size: .
cdr3_nt: TGTGCCAGCAGCTTTCTGCCCGGTGTTATGAACACTGAAGCTTTCTTT
cdr3_aa: CASSFLPGVMNTEAFF

d_call: .
v_call: TRBV7-3
j_call: TRBJ2-6
clone_size: .
cdr3_nt: TGTGCCAGCAGCCCGATCTCAGGGACTGGGGCCAACGTCCTGACTTTC
cdr3_aa: CASSPISGTGANVLTF

d_call: .
v_call: TRBV5-1
j_call: TRBJ2-1
clone_size: .
cdr3_nt: TGCGCCAGCAGCTCGACAGATTACAATGAGCAGTTCTTC
cdr3_aa: CASSSTDYNEQFF

d_call: TRBD1
v_call: TRBV5-1
j_call: TRBJ2-5
clone_size: .
cdr3_nt: TGCGCCAGCAGCTTGGCTGGGACAGGGGATGAGACCCAGTACTTC
cdr3_aa: CASSLAGTGDETQYF

d_call: .
v_call: TRBV7-2
j_call: TRBJ2-7
clone_size: .
cdr3_nt: TGTGCCAGCAGCCCAGGCATGGGCGAGCAGTACTTC
cdr3_aa: CASSPGMGEQYF

d_call: .
v_call: TRBV7-9
j_call: TRBJ1-2
clone_size: .
cdr3_nt: TGTGCCAGCACCCCCAGGGCTCCTAACTATGGCTACACCTTC
cdr3_aa: CASTPRAPNYGYTF

d_call: TRBD1
v_call: TRBV29-1
j_call: TRBJ2-2
clone_size: few
cdr3_nt: TGCAGCGTATCTCAGGGGGCGAACGGGGAGCTGTTTTTT
cdr3_aa: CSVSQGANGELFF

d_call: .
v_call: TRBV5-4
j_call: TRBJ1-3
clone_size: .
cdr3_nt: TGTGCCAGCAGCTTGGATACAGACATCTCTGGAAACACCATATATTTT
cdr3_aa: CASSLDTDISGNTIYF

d_call: TRBD2
v_call: TRBV19
j_call: TRBJ2-6
clone_size: .
cdr3_nt: TGTGCCAGTAGTATTTCAGTGGGAGGGCTATTTACTGGGGCCAACGTCCTGACTTTC
cdr3_aa: CASSISVGGLFTGANVLTF

d_call: .
v_call: TRBV7-6
j_call: TRBJ2-7
clone_size: .
cdr3_nt: TGTGCCAGCAGCCCCAGCCCGGAGTCCTACGAGCAGTACTTC
cdr3_aa: CASSPSPESYEQYF

d_call: TRBD2
v_call: TRBV9
j_call: TRBJ2-7
clone_size: .
cdr3_nt: TGTGCCAGCAGCTCGAGCGGGAGCTCTTCCTACGAGCAGTACTTC
cdr3_aa: CASSSSGSSSYEQYF

d_call: TRBD2
v_call: TRBV9
j_call: TRBJ2-1
clone_size: .
cdr3_nt: TGTGCCAGCAGGGGGACTAGCGGATACAATGAGCAGTTCTTC
cdr3_aa: CASRGTSGYNEQFF

d_call: .
v_call: TRBV11-2
j_call: TRBJ1-1
clone_size: .
cdr3_nt: TGTGCCAGCAGCTTAAGGATGGGGGGGACAATGAACACTGAAGCTTTCTTT
cdr3_aa: CASSLRMGGTMNTEAFF

d_call: TRBD2
v_call: TRBV5-4
j_call: TRBJ2-1
clone_size: once
cdr3_nt: TGTGCCAGCAGCTTTGTAGCTAGCGGGGTCTACAATGAGCAGTTCTTC
cdr3_aa: CASSFVASGVYNEQFF

d_call: .
v_call: TRBV5-1
j_call: TRBJ1-5
clone_size: once
cdr3_nt: TGCGCCAGCAGCTTGGAGGGGGGGAATCAGCCCCAGCATTTT
cdr3_aa: CASSLEGGNQPQHF

d_call: TRBD1
v_call: TRBV9
j_call: TRBJ2-7
clone_size: once
cdr3_nt: TGTGCCAGCAGCGGTGCCGGGACAGAGGCCTACGAGCAGTACTTC
cdr3_aa: CASSGAGTEAYEQYF

d_call: TRBD2
v_call: TRBV18
j_call: TRBJ2-1
clone_size: .
cdr3_nt: TGTGCCAGCTCACCACCGCGACTAGCGGGAGTCAATGAGCAGTTCTTC
cdr3_aa: CASSPPRLAGVNEQFF

d_call: .
v_call: TRBV6-6
j_call: TRBJ2-7
clone_size: once
cdr3_nt: TGTGCCAGCACCACCCGCCGGGAGCTCTACGAGCAGTACTTC
cdr3_aa: CASTTRRELYEQYF

d_call: .
v_call: TRBV6-1
j_call: TRBJ2-5
clone_size: .
cdr3_nt: TGTGCCAGCACCGGAGGTATAGGAACCGAAGAGACCCAGTACTTC
cdr3_aa: CASTGGIGTEETQYF

d_call: TRBD2
v_call: TRBV11-3
j_call: TRBJ2-7
clone_size: .
cdr3_nt: TGTGCCAGCAGCTTGACTAGCGAATCCTACGAGCAGTACTTC
cdr3_aa: CASSLTSESYEQYF

d_call: .
v_call: TRBV7-9
j_call: TRBJ2-3
clone_size: .
cdr3_nt: TGTGCCAGCAGCTTAGCGGGCCCAGATACGCAGTATTTT
cdr3_aa: CASSLAGPDTQYF

d_call: .
v_call: TRBV28
j_call: TRBJ1-1
clone_size: .
cdr3_nt: TGTGCCAGCAGTTTACACCATTACAGTGAAGCTTTCTTT
cdr3_aa: CASSLHHYSEAFF

d_call: TRBD1
v_call: TRBV28
j_call: TRBJ2-2
clone_size: few
cdr3_nt: TGTGCCAGCAGCAGACAGGGCTCGAACACCGGGGAGCTGTTTTTT
cdr3_aa: CASSRQGSNTGELFF

d_call: TRBD2
v_call: TRBV12-5
j_call: TRBJ2-1
clone_size: .
cdr3_nt: TGTGCTAGTGGTTTCCTAGCGGGAGGATACAATGAGCAGTTCTTC
cdr3_aa: CASGFLAGGYNEQFF

d_call: TRBD1
v_call: TRBV28
j_call: TRBJ1-2
clone_size: .
cdr3_nt: TGTGCCAGCAGTCTCGGACAGGGTCGCTACACCTTC
cdr3_aa: CASSLGQGRYTF

d_call: TRBD2
v_call: TRBV4-2
j_call: TRBJ2-7
clone_size: .
cdr3_nt: TGTGCCAGCAGCCAAGTGGGTCTAGCGGGGGAGACCTACGAGCAGTACTTC
cdr3_aa: CASSQVGLAGETYEQYF

d_call: TRBD2
v_call: TRBV13
j_call: TRBJ2-7
clone_size: few
cdr3_nt: TGTGCCAGCACCTTGGATGGCGGGAGGTCCTACGAGCAGTACTTC
cdr3_aa: CASTLDGGRSYEQYF

d_call: TRBD1
v_call: TRBV6-5
j_call: TRBJ1-1
clone_size: .
cdr3_nt: TGTGCCAGCAGTTACCTCAGGACAGGGGAAGCTGAAGCTTTCTTT
cdr3_aa: CASSYLRTGEAEAFF

d_call: .
v_call: TRBV5-1
j_call: TRBJ2-7
clone_size: .
cdr3_nt: TGCGCCAGCAGCTCTACAGGTCTGTACGAGCAGTACTTC
cdr3_aa: CASSSTGLYEQYF

d_call: .
v_call: TRBV4-1
j_call: TRBJ1-5
clone_size: few
cdr3_nt: TGCGCCAGCAGCCACAGCCCGGGGGAAAAAGGGCAGCCCCAGCATTTT
cdr3_aa: CASSHSPGEKGQPQHF

d_call: .
v_call: TRBV28
j_call: TRBJ1-3
clone_size: once
cdr3_nt: TGTGCCAGCAGTTTACCAGGGGCGTTGGGAAACACCATATATTTT
cdr3_aa: CASSLPGALGNTIYF

d_call: .
v_call: TRBV15
j_call: TRBJ2-1
clone_size: .
cdr3_nt: TGTGCCACCAGCAGAGATCCAACTAGGAATGAGCAGTTCTTC
cdr3_aa: CATSRDPTRNEQFF

d_call: .
v_call: TRBV13
j_call: TRBJ2-7
clone_size: .
cdr3_nt: TGTGCCAGCAGTATGATTGACAGTTCCTACGAGCAGTACTTC
cdr3_aa: CASSMIDSSYEQYF

d_call: .
v_call: TRBV11-1
j_call: TRBJ2-1
clone_size: once
cdr3_nt: TGTGCCAGCAGCTCCGAGGAGCAGTTCTTC
cdr3_aa: CASSSEEQFF

d_call: .
v_call: TRBV5-1
j_call: TRBJ2-1
clone_size: .
cdr3_nt: TGCGCCAGCAGCTCAGGGACTTCCCGTGAGCAGTTCTTC
cdr3_aa: CASSSGTSREQFF

d_call: .
v_call: TRBV7-3
j_call: TRBJ2-7
clone_size: .
cdr3_nt: TGTGCCAGCAGCTTTCCCCGTGGACAGTCCCTCTACGAGCAGTACTTC
cdr3_aa: CASSFPRGQSLYEQYF

d_call: .
v_call: TRBV6-1
j_call: TRBJ2-4
clone_size: .
cdr3_nt: TGTGCCAGCAAACCCGGGGCCAAAAACATTCAGTACTTC
cdr3_aa: CASKPGAKNIQYF

d_call: .
v_call: TRBV27
j_call: TRBJ2-1
clone_size: .
cdr3_nt: TGTGCCAGCAGCTATCAGGGGGGACATGAGCAGTTCTTC
cdr3_aa: CASSYQGGHEQFF

d_call: TRBD2
v_call: TRBV7-9
j_call: TRBJ2-1
clone_size: once
cdr3_nt: TGTTCCAGCAGCCTCCGCGCCGGGACTAGCGGGAGGGATTACAATGAGCAGTTCTTC
cdr3_aa: CSSSLRAGTSGRDYNEQFF

d_call: .
v_call: TRBV9
j_call: TRBJ1-2
clone_size: .
cdr3_nt: TGTGCCAGCAGCGTAGAGCTGGGACTGCATTATGGCTACACCTTC
cdr3_aa: CASSVELGLHYGYTF

d_call: .
v_call: TRBV5-1
j_call: TRBJ1-5
clone_size: .
cdr3_nt: TGCGCCAGCAGCTTGGGAGACAATCAGCCCCAGCATTTT
cdr3_aa: CASSLGDNQPQHF

d_call: .
v_call: TRBV15
j_call: TRBJ1-5
clone_size: .
cdr3_nt: TGTGCCACCAGCAGATCTGGGGGGGGCCCCAATCAGCCCCAGCATTTT
cdr3_aa: CATSRSGGGPNQPQHF

d_call: .
v_call: TRBV5-6
j_call: TRBJ2-2
clone_size: .
cdr3_nt: TGTGCCAGCAGCTTGTTGGCGGTATATAACACCGGGGAGCTGTTTTTT
cdr3_aa: CASSLLAVYNTGELFF

d_call: .
v_call: TRBV19
j_call: TRBJ1-1
clone_size: few
cdr3_nt: TGTGCCAGTAGTGGACAGCCAAACACTGAAGCTTTCTTT
cdr3_aa: CASSGQPNTEAFF

d_call: .
v_call: TRBV7-6
j_call: TRBJ1-4
clone_size: .
cdr3_nt: TGTGCCAGCAGCTTGGGAGTCCTTAATGAAAAACTGTTTTTT
cdr3_aa: CASSLGVLNEKLFF

d_call: .
v_call: TRBV18
j_call: TRBJ1-2
clone_size: .
cdr3_nt: TGTGCCAGCTCACCAGGAGTGGGGGGAGACTATGGCTACACCTTC
cdr3_aa: CASSPGVGGDYGYTF

d_call: TRBD2
v_call: TRBV29-1
j_call: TRBJ2-2
clone_size: .
cdr3_nt: TGCAGCGTTGGCGGGGGAGATGTCACCGGGGAGCTGTTTTTT
cdr3_aa: CSVGGGDVTGELFF

d_call: TRBD1
v_call: TRBV5-1
j_call: TRBJ2-7
clone_size: .
cdr3_nt: TGCGCCAGCAGCTTTCGACAGGGGGCGTCTCTAAGAGTTGCCACCTACGAGCAGTACTTC
cdr3_aa: CASSFRQGASLRVATYEQYF